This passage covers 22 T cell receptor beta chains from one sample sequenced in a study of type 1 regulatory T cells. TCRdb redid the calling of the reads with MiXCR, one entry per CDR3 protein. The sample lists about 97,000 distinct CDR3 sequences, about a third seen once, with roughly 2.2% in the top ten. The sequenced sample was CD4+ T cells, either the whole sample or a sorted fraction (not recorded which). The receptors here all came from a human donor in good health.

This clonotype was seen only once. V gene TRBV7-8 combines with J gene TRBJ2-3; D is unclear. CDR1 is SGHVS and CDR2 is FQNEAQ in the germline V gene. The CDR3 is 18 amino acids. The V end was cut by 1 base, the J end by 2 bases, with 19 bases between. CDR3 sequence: CASSLEIPATLTTDTQYF. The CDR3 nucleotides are TGTGCCAGCAGCTTAGAAATCCCGGCAACCCTGACCACAGATACGCAGTATTTT.

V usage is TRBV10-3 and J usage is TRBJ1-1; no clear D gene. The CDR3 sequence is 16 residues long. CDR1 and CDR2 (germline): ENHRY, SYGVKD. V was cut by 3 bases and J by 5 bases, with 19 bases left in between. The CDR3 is CAISDPDVGSVTEAFF. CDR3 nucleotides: TGTGCCATCAGTGATCCCGATGTAGGGTCGGTGACTGAAGCTTTCTTT.

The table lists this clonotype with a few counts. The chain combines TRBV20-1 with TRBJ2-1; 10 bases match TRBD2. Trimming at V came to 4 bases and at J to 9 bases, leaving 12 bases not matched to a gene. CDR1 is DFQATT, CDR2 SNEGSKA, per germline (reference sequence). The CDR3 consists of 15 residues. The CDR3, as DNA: TGCAGTGCTATACTAGCGGGGAGAGTAACCGGTGAGCAGTTCTTC. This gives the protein CSAILAGRVTGEQFF.

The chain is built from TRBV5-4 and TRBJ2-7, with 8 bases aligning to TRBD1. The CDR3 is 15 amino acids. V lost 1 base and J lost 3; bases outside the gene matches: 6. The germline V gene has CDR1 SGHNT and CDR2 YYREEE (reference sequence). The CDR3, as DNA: TGTGCCAGCAGCTTGAAGACAGGGGTGGGCTACGAGCAGTACTTC. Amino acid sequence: CASSLKTGVGYEQYF.

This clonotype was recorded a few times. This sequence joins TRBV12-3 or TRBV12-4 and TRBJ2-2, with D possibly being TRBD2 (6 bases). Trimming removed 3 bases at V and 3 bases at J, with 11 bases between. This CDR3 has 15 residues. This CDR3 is CASSLAGRDTGELFF. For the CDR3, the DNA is TGTGCCAGCAGTTTGGCGGGGCGCGACACCGGGGAGCTGTTTTTT.

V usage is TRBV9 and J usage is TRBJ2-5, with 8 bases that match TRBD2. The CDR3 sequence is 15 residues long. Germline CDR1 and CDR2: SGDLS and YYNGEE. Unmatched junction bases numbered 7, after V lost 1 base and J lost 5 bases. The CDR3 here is CASSVIGGGSETQYF. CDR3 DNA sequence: TGTGCCAGCAGCGTAATTGGCGGGGGGTCGGAGACCCAGTACTTC.

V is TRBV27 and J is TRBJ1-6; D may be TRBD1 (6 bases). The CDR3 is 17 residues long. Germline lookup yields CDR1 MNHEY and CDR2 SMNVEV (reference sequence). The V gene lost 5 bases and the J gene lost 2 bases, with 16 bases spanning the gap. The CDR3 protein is CASSLRGQETYNSPLHF. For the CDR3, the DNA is TGTGCCAGCAGTCTTAGGGGACAAGAGACCTATAATTCACCCCTCCACTTT.

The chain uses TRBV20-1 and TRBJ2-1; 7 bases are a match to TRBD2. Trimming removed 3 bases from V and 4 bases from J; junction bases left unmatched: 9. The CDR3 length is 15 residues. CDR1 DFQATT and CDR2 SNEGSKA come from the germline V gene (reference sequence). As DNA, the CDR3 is TGCAGTGCTAGCCCCCCAAGCGGGACGTACAATGAGCAGTTCTTC. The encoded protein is CSASPPSGTYNEQFF.

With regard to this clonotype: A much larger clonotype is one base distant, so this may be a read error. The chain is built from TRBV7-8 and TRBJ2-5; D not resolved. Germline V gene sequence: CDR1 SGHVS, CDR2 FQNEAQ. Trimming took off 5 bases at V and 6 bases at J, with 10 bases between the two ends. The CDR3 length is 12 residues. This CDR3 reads CASSLITQTQYF. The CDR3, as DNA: TGTGCCAGCAGCCTGATAACCCAGACCCAGTACTTC.

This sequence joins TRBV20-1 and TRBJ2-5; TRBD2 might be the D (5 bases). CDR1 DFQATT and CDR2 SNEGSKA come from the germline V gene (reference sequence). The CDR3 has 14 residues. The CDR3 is CSLWSGPPQETQYF. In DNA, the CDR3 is TGCAGCCTTTGGAGCGGTCCCCCACAAGAGACCCAGTACTTC.

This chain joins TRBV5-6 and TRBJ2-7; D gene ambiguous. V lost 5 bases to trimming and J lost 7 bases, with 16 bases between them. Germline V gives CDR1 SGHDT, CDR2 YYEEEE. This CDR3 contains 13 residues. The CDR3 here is CASSRPPLGEQYF. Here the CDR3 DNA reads TGTGCCAGCAGTCGACCCCCCCTTGGGGAGCAGTACTTC.

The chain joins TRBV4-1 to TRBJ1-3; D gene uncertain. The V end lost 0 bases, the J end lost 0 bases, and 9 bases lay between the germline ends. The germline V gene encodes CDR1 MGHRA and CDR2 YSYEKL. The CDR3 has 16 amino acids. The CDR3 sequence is CASSQDEGLSGNTIYF. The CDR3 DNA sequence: TGCGCCAGCAGCCAAGATGAGGGCCTCTCTGGAAACACCATATATTTT.

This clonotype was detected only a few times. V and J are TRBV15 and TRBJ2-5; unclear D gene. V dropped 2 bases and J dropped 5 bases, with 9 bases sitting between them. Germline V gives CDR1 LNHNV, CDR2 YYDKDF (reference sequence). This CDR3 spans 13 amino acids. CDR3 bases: TGTGCCACCAGCAGACAGCCGGCCGAGACCCAGTACTTC. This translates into CATSRQPAETQYF. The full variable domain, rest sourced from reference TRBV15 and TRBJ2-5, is DAMVIQNPRYQVTQFGKPVTLSCSQTLNHNVMYWYQQKSSQAPKLLFHYYDKDFNNEADTPDNFQSRRPNTSFCFLDIRSPGLGDTAMYLCATSRQPAETQYFGPGTRLLVL.

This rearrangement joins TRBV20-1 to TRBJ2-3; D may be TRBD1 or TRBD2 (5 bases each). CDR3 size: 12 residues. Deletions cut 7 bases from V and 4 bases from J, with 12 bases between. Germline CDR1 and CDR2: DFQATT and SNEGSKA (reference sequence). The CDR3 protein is CSVTPGPDTQYF. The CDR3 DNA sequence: TGCAGTGTCACCCCGGGGCCAGATACGCAGTATTTT.

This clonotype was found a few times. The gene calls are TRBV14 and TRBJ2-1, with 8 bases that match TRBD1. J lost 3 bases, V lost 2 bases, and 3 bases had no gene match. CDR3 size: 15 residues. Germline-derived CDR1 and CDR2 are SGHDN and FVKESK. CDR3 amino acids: CASSQTGGSYNEQFF. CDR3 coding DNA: TGTGCCAGCAGCCAAACAGGGGGAAGCTACAATGAGCAGTTCTTC.

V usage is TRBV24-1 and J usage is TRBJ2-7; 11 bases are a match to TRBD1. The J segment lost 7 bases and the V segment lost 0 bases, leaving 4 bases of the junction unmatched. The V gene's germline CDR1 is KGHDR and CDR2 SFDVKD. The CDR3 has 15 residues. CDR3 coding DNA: TGTGCCACCAGTGATTTGGGACAGGGGGCGGAAGAGCAGTACTTC. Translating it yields CATSDLGQGAEEQYF.

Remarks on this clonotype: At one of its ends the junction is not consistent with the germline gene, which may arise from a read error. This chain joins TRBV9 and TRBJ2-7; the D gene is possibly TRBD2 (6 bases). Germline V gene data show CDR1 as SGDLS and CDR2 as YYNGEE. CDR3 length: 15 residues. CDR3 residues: CASSPLSEGGYGQYF. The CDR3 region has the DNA TGTGCCAGCAGCCCCCTTTCGGAGGGAGGATACGGGCAGTACTTC.

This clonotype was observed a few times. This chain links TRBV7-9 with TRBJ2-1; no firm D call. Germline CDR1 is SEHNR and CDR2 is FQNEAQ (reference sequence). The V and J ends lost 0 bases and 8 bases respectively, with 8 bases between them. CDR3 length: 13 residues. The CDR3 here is CASSLAGSHEQFF. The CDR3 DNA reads TGTGCCAGCAGCTTAGCGGGGTCCCATGAGCAGTTCTTC.

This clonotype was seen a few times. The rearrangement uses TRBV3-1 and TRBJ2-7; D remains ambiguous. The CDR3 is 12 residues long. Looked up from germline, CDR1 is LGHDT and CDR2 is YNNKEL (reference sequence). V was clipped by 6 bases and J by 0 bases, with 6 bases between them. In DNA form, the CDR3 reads TGTGCCAGCAGTCGGAGCTCCTACGAGCAGTACTTC. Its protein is CASSRSSYEQYF.

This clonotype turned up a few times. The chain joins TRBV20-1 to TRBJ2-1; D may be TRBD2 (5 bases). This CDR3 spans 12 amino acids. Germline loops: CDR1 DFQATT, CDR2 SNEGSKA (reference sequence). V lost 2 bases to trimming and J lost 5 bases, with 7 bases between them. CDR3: CSARKGDNEQFF. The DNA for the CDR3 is TGCAGTGCTAGAAAGGGAGACAATGAGCAGTTCTTC.

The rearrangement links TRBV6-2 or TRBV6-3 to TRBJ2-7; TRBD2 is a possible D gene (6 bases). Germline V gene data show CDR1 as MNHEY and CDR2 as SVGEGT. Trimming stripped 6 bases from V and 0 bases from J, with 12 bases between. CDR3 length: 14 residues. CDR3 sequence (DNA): TGTGCCAGCAGGGCCGGGACTCTCTCCTACGAGCAGTACTTC. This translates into CASRAGTLSYEQYF.

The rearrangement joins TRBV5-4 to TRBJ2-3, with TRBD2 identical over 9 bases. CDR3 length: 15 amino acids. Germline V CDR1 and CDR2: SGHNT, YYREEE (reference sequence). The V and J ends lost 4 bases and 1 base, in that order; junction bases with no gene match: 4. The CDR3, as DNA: TGTGCCAGCAGCCCAAGGACTAGCGGCACAGATACGCAGTATTTT. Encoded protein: CASSPRTSGTDTQYF.